This T cell receptor (beta chain) emerged from a study of blood T cell repertoires in COVID-19. The overall study: Specimens from acute and convalescent COVID-19 originated in the United States, Italy and Spain. The analysed material was cDNA or gDNA that came from T cells, B-cell-depleted T cells, or PBMCs.

Original methodology: Reference gene primer amplification in the assay estimated nucleated cell counts. Data came from immunoSEQ multiplex PCR; TCRdb stores just in-frame clones and leaves some out. The V and J calls and clone size are taken from that table; D and trimming were inferred from the DNA. Found here are 13,000 or so clones, approximately 87% of them singletons; the top ten hold 15% to 20%. The V gene's germline CDR1 is SNHLY and CDR2 FYNNEI. V was shortened by 4 bases and J by 6 bases, with 13 bases between the two germline ends. The CDR3 runs to 14 residues. The sequenced sample consisted of peripheral blood. The receptor's source is a middle-aged man with active or convalescent COVID-19. The V and J genes are TRBV2 and TRBJ1-5, with D maybe TRBD1 (5 bases). The CDR3 DNA follows: TGTGCCAGCAGTGCGACCAGGGAGGTTCAGCCCCAGCATTTT. It codes for CASSATREVQPQHF.